This T cell receptor beta chain stems from a study of blood T cell repertoires in COVID-19. Study at large: Whether acute or convalescent, the COVID-19 samples came from the United States, Italy and Spain. PBMCs, B-cell-depleted T cells, or T cells were the source of the cDNA or gDNA that made up the material.

Authors' analysis steps: Reference gene primers were amplified, and this amplification served to estimate nucleated cell counts. Measured with immunoSEQ multiplex PCR; TCRdb has only the in-frame clones, and not every one. D and trimming come from the DNA, and the V and J calls and clone size come from that table. The sample carries around 70,000 clones, roughly 82% recorded once. The V and J ends lost 10 bases and 0 bases, in that order; junction bases with no gene match: 5. Germline lookup yields CDR1 SGHTA and CDR2 FQGNSA. The CDR3 is 13 residues long. The V call is TRBV7-2, the J call TRBJ1-1; 7 positions match TRBD1. The TCR sequence derives from a man in his fifties or sixties with acute or convalescent COVID-19. Specimen: peripheral blood. The CDR3 DNA is TGTGCCATCAAGACAGGGTTGAACACTGAAGCTTTCTTT. It is translated as CAIKTGLNTEAFF. Filled out from reference TRBV7-2 and TRBJ1-1, the complete variable domain reads GAGVSQSPSNKVTEKGKDVELRCDPISGHTALYWYRQSLGQGLEFLIYFQGNSAPDKSGLPSDRFSAERTGGSVSTLTIQRTQQEDSAVYLCAIKTGLNTEAFFGQGTRLTVV.